This T cell receptor (beta chain) stems from a study of blood T cell repertoires in COVID-19. This CDR3 is 14 amino acids long. V gave up 3 bases and J gave up 6 bases; unmatched junction bases: 3. CDR1 MDHEN and CDR2 SYDVKM come from the germline V gene. Some clones are missing from TCRdb's copy, which holds only in-frame ones; the method was immunoSEQ multiplex PCR. The table shows about 170,000 clones, with around four fifths occurring only once. V usage is TRBV28 and J usage is TRBJ2-2; 8 bases line up with TRBD2. This TCR derives from a woman aged 50 to 65 in a cohort exposed to, infected with or recovered from COVID-19 (not recorded which). Sequenced: PBMCs or T cells enriched from blood (not recorded which). The CDR3 here is CASSLRLAPGELFF. Here the CDR3 DNA reads TGTGCCAGCAGTTTGAGACTAGCGCCCGGGGAGCTGTTTTTT.